The entry below describes one T cell receptor (beta chain). Its specificity is not known. These data originate in a study of T cell responses to AZD1222 COVID-19 vaccine. Study-level points and caveats: Of spike-specific TCRs, nearly half reportedly target regions left unmutated in variants. Donors in the cohort were predominantly white British and more often female, and clonal diversity was possibly underestimated.

TCRdb's copy holds only in-frame clones and misses some; the assay was immunoSEQ multiplex PCR. The table includes nearly 90,000 clones, approximately 88% detected once. This CDR3 spans 12 amino acids. Germline CDR1 and CDR2: SGHRS and YFSETQ. Trimming shortened V by 7 bases and J by 9 bases, and 14 bases separated the two germline ends. This clonotype originated in an adult in good health. The rearrangement uses TRBV5-1 and TRBJ2-1; D might be TRBD2 (6 bases). The sample in question was peripheral blood, obtained on day 0 of AZD1222 vaccination. The CDR3 DNA reads as TGCGCCAGCTTGGGCGGGACGGCTGAGCAGTTCTTC. Its protein product is CASLGGTAEQFF. The variable domain in full, with the rest retrieved from reference TRBV5-1 and TRBJ2-1, is KAGVTQTPRYLIKTRGQQVTLSCSPISGHRSVSWYQQTPGQGLQFLFEYFSETQRNKGNFPGRFSGRQFSNSRSEMNVSTLELGDSALYLCASLGGTAEQFFGPGTRLTVL.